Listed below are T cell receptor beta chains from one sample, sequenced in a study of a mutant IDH1 vaccine in newly diagnosed glioma. These receptors lack a known antigen. Assay used: immunoSEQ multiplex PCR; TCRdb lists only in-frame clones, some missing. This table holds 52,000 or so clones, about four fifths found once. The sequences come from PBMCs, collected from a glioma patient whose treatment included an IDH1 peptide vaccine. Every receptor here comes from a middle-aged man with glioma. Each CDR3 is given without its conserved first and last residue. D genes are given only for firm matches. Clone size is not always given. Where it is, it says once, few, many or a class for expanded clones.

abundance	d_gene	j_gene	v_gene	CDR3aa
NA	NA	TRBJ1-2	TRBV29-1	SVADFMPSGYT
NA	NA	TRBJ2-7	TRBV7-8	ASSYHTVGSYEQY
NA	NA	TRBJ2-3	TRBV30	AWSRGGDSVTQY
NA	NA	TRBJ1-2	TRBV6-5	ASTPTPAVAGYT
NA	NA	TRBJ2-1	TRBV5-6	ASSLPNRANEQF
NA	NA	TRBJ1-3	TRBV4-1	ASSQEGRGGNTIY
NA	NA	TRBJ2-7	TRBV6-5	ASSPLGLYEQY
NA	NA	TRBJ1-3	TRBV27	ASSLSAGGNTIY
NA	NA	TRBJ1-5	TRBV9	ASSLRHPGGSNQPQH
few	NA	TRBJ2-7	TRBV2	ASQSPTGYEQY
NA	TRBD1	TRBJ2-3	TRBV9	ASSAGDRRTDTQY
NA	TRBD1	TRBJ2-5	TRBV27	ASSRSSGQAIQETQY
NA	TRBD1	TRBJ2-7	TRBV5-5	ASSMGQASSYEQY
few	TRBD1	TRBJ1-2	TRBV10-2	ASRDSLANYGYT
NA	TRBD1	TRBJ1-6	TRBV18	ASSPSTTGGGGSPLH
NA	TRBD1	TRBJ1-1	TRBV5-1	ASSLTGTGNTITQAF
NA	NA	TRBJ2-3	TRBV5-4	ASSRDPSADTQY
NA	NA	TRBJ1-1	TRBV15	ATRAGNTEAF
NA	NA	TRBJ2-7	TRBV18	ASSPLGVGLRNEQY
NA	NA	TRBJ2-2	TRBV7-9	ASSVGELF
NA	NA	TRBJ1-1	TRBV7-9	ASSPRPELNTEAF
NA	NA	TRBJ1-2	TRBV9	ASSQLAHGYT
NA	TRBD2	TRBJ2-1	TRBV7-2	ASSWSGGALLGF
NA	NA	TRBJ2-7	TRBV7-9	ASSIPGVYEQY
NA	NA	TRBJ2-2	TRBV5-1	ASSLATQNTGELF
once	NA	TRBJ2-5	TRBV5-1	ASKGFQGIQETQY
NA	NA	TRBJ2-5	TRBV2	ASSPDWGETQY
NA	NA	TRBJ2-1	TRBV29-1	SVLRGTSYNEQF
NA	TRBD1	TRBJ1-2	TRBV25-1	ASSESGRGRTGGYT
NA	TRBD1	TRBJ1-2	TRBV2	ASSARTGGVYDENGYT
NA	NA	TRBJ2-2	TRBV10-2	ASSDTGELF
NA	NA	TRBJ2-1	TRBV4-1	ASSQADSLNNEQF
NA	NA	TRBJ2-4	TRBV29-1	SVGGGARNIQY
NA	TRBD1	TRBJ1-5	TRBV2	ASRADRGPYQPQH
once	NA	TRBJ2-4	TRBV10-2	ASSDQGLRDIQY
NA	TRBD1	TRBJ1-6	TRBV6-1	ASRAGQGYNSPLH
once	NA	TRBJ1-2	TRBV4-2	ASSPRGDPYGYT
NA	NA	TRBJ1-1	TRBV7-9	ASRAQPNTEAF
NA	TRBD1	TRBJ1-1	TRBV29-1	SGRTGGNTEAF
few	TRBD1	TRBJ1-6	TRBV5-1	ASSFGTGDNSPLH
NA	TRBD2	TRBJ2-7	TRBV9	ASSRAGGQYEQY
once	NA	TRBJ1-6	TRBV27	ASSLSVTGGTPLH
once	TRBD2	TRBJ2-1	TRBV2	ASSDSSGYNEQF
NA	TRBD1	TRBJ1-1	TRBV7-9	ASSLGTGAAEAF
once	NA	TRBJ2-5	TRBV19	ASWLTPGETQY
NA	NA	TRBJ2-2	TRBV2	ASSAGSPNTGELF
NA	TRBD1	TRBJ1-2	TRBV19	ASSIGTGPLAYGYT
NA	NA	TRBJ1-1	TRBV27	ASSLGTLTEAF